One T cell receptor (beta chain) is described in this entry. The antigen remains undetermined. The record originates from a study of CD8 T cell repertoires and HIV-1 epitope variants. Study in general: Control wells had CMV/EBV/flu peptides, negative Ebola AY9, or no peptide.

This CDR3 has 12 residues. Trimming took 8 bases from V and 6 from J; bases not matched to a gene: 5. The germline gives CDR1 MGHDK, CDR2 SYGVNS. Survey-depth immunoSEQ sequencing covered TCR beta CDR3 regions. The assay was immunoSEQ multiplex PCR, and TCRdb's table has in-frame clones only and misses some. Here the sample spans about 5,100 clones, about 65% being singletons. The chain recombines TRBV25-1 with TRBJ2-7; 9 nucleotides match TRBD1. Input material: cultured CD8+ T cells derived from PBMCs. The origin of this receptor is a male donor with HIV. The CDR3, as DNA: TGTGCCAGCTTTGGGACAGGGCTCGAGCAGTACTTC. Translation: CASFGTGLEQYF.